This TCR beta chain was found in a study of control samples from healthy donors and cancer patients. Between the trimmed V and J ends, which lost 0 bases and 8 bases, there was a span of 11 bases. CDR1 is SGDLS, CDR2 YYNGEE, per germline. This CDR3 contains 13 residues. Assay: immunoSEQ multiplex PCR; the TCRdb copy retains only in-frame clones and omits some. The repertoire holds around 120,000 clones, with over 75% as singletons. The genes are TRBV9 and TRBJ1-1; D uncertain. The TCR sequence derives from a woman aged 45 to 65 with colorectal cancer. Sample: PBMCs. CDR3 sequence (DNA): TGTGCCAGCAGCGTAGGTGTCGGAGCGGAAGCTTTCTTT. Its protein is CASSVGVGAEAFF.